Presented here are 25 T cell receptor beta chains from one specimen sequenced in a study of CD8+CD57+ T cells in acquired aplastic anemia (dated by TCRdb to 2017 to 2018). Flow cytometry had shown CD8+CD57+ cell expansion in the patients selected for sequencing. Sequencing was carried out with an Illumina HiSeq 2000. Profiling of TCR beta VDJ combinations and CDR3 sequences used genomic DNA as the template. TCRdb redid the processing of the public reads, applying fastp at Q25 and MiXCR, and retained in-frame beta chains. Here each entry gathers all rows of one CDR3 protein and keeps the most common genes and DNA. The sample records some 170,000 distinct CDR3 sequences, more than 60% of which are singletons. About 42% of the sample is in the top ten clones. The sequenced sample was sorted CD4+, CD8+, or CD8+CD57+ T cells (not recorded which) from PBMCs. The origin of the receptors is a human donor with aplastic anemia.

V gene TRBV7-8 combines with J gene TRBJ2-1, with 11 bases lining up with TRBD2. This CDR3 spans 15 amino acids. Trimming at V came to 6 bases and at J to 6 bases, leaving 7 bases not matched to a gene. Germline CDR1 and CDR2: SGHVS and FQNEAQ. The CDR3 here is CASRTGTSGINEQFF. In DNA form, the CDR3 reads TGTGCCAGCAGGACCGGGACTAGCGGCATCAATGAGCAGTTCTTC. The full variable domain, in which reference TRBV7-8 and TRBJ2-1 provide the parts outside the CDR3, is GAGVSQSPRYKVAKRGQDVALRCDPISGHVSLFWYQQALGQGPEFLTYFQNEAQLDKSGLPSDRFFAERPEGSVSTLKIQRTQQEDSAVYLCASRTGTSGINEQFFGPGTRLTVL.

The CDR3 coding sequence is TGTGCCAGCAGCCAAAGATCTCGACAGGGAGTGTCCCTCCACTTT. Its translation: CASSQRSRQGVSLHF. The chain links TRBV7-2 to TRBJ1-6, with 7 nucleotides matching TRBD1. Germline assignment: CDR1 SGHTA and CDR2 FQGNSA. V gave up 5 bases and J gave up 14 bases; unmatched junction bases: 15. This CDR3 is built from 15 residues.

This clonotype was found many times. CDR3 DNA: TGTGCCAGTACTTTTACAGGGTTCAATCAGCCCCAGCATTTT. The encoded protein is CASTFTGFNQPQHF. The chain recombines TRBV19 with TRBJ1-5; TRBD1 is a possible D gene (6 bases). The CDR3 is 14 amino acids. Trimming left V 7 bases short and J 3 bases short, with 13 bases between. Germline loops: CDR1 LNHDA, CDR2 SQIVND (reference sequence). Complete variable domain (other parts from reference TRBV19 and TRBJ1-5): DGGITQSPKYLFRKEGQNVTLSCEQNLNHDAMYWYRQDPGQGLRLIYYSQIVNDFQKGDIAEGYSVSREKKESFPLTVTSAQKNPTAFYLCASTFTGFNQPQHFGDGTRLSIL.

This clonotype came up once. The J gene is TRBJ2-3, the V gene TRBV7-2; D is ambiguous. Deletions cut 5 bases from V and 3 bases from J, with 12 bases between. The CDR3 runs to 14 residues. Germline values: CDR1 SGHTA, CDR2 FQGNSA. CDR3 bases: TGTGCCAGCAGCGTCCGACTGGGGACAGATACGCAGTATTTT. This encodes CASSVRLGTDTQYF.

Regarding this clonotype: A much larger clone lies one base from this, so it may be a read error. The rearrangement links TRBV2 to TRBJ2-3, with 8 bases that match TRBD1. The length of the CDR3 is 17 residues. Germline CDR1 reads SNHLY; CDR2 reads FYNNEI. In nucleotides, the CDR3 is TGCGCCAGCAGCCTCTCTCGGACAGGGTACTCTGGAAACACCATGTATTTT. Its protein is CASSLSRTGYSGNTMYF.

This rearrangement joins TRBV7-3 to TRBJ2-1; 7 bases match TRBD2. Germline V gene lookup returns CDR1 SGHTA and CDR2 FQGTGA. Germline trimming cut 3 bases from V and 7 bases from J; bases unmatched to any gene: 6. CDR3 size: 14 residues. The DNA of the CDR3 is TGTGCCAGCAGCTTGGGAGGGAGTGAGAATGAGCAGTTCTTC. Amino acids: CASSLGGSENEQFF.

This clonotype has only a few counts. The CDR3: CASSQLSGANVLTF. The CDR3 nucleotides are TGTGCCAGTAGCCAACTATCTGGGGCCAACGTCCTGACTTTC. The chain combines TRBV19 with TRBJ2-6; unclear D gene. The germline V gene encodes CDR1 LNHDA and CDR2 SQIVND (reference sequence). The CDR3 loop spans 14 amino acids. V was shortened by 6 bases and J by 1 base, with 7 bases between the two germline ends.

This clonotype came up a few times. This may arise from a read error, as a much more abundant clone is one base away. The CDR3 does not end in the conserved phenylalanine or tryptophan, so this is likely a read error. This chain uses TRBV5-1 with TRBJ1-1, with TRBD1 as a possible D gene (5 bases). The V and J ends lost 4 bases and 5 bases respectively, with 15 bases between them. This CDR3 has 14 amino acids. From germline, CDR1 is SGHRS and CDR2 YFSETQ. Written as DNA, the CDR3 is TGCGCCAGCAGCCGGATGGGGGGGGTGACTGAAGCTTTCGTT. Encoded protein: CASSRMGGVTEAFV.

This chain links TRBV20-1 with TRBJ2-7, with 7 positions matching TRBD1. V lost 6 bases, J lost 2 bases, and 13 bases stayed unmatched. The CDR3 totals 15 residues. From germline, CDR1 is DFQATT and CDR2 SNEGSKA (reference sequence). CDR3 sequence: CSASSADRAPYEQYF. The CDR3 coding sequence is TGCAGTGCCAGCAGCGCCGACAGGGCCCCCTACGAGCAGTACTTC.

J is TRBJ1-6 and V is TRBV20-1; 9 nucleotides line up with TRBD1. V shed 6 bases, J shed 9 bases, and the junction held 9 bases outside the gene matches. This CDR3 contains 14 residues. The germline V gene has CDR1 DFQATT and CDR2 SNEGSKA (reference sequence). The CDR3 bases are TGCAGTGCCCGGCGGGACAGGGAGAGTTCACCCCTCCACTTT. It yields the protein CSARRDRESSPLHF.

This rearrangement joins TRBV4-1 to TRBJ1-2, with TRBD1 matching 7 bases. V was pared by 6 bases and J by 8 bases, with 12 bases of the junction left unmatched. The length of the CDR3 is 14 residues. Germline V gene sequence: CDR1 MGHRA, CDR2 YSYEKL. CDR3 sequence reads: CASRTATGADGYTF. Here the CDR3 DNA reads TGCGCCAGCAGGACCGCTACAGGGGCAGACGGCTACACCTTC.

Comments on this clonotype: One junction end disagrees with the germline gene, perhaps due to a read error. The chain uses TRBV10-3 and TRBJ2-7; D gene ambiguous. Germline lookup yields CDR1 ENHRY and CDR2 SYGVKD. This CDR3 is built from 14 residues. The CDR3 DNA reads as TGTGCCAGCAGTGAACGGACCAAGGTCTACGAGCAGTACTTC. It is translated as CASSERTKVYEQYF.

This clonotype has a single count. This chain links TRBV7-9 with TRBJ1-2; D remains unclear. Germline V CDR1 and CDR2: SEHNR, FQNEAQ (reference sequence). Trimming stripped 5 bases from V and 6 bases from J, with 10 bases between. The CDR3 extends over 12 amino acids. As DNA, the CDR3 is TGTGCCAGCAGCCCGTTGTCCCATGGCTACACCTTC. This codes for CASSPLSHGYTF.

The chain is built from TRBV7-8 and TRBJ1-2, with D possibly TRBD1 on 5 matching bases. Trimming removed 5 bases at V and 7 bases at J, with 17 bases between. The CDR3 sequence is 14 residues long. Germline V gene lookup returns CDR1 SGHVS and CDR2 FQNEAQ. The DNA of the CDR3 is TGTGCCAGCAGCCCCAAAAGGGGAAGGGGTGGCTACACCTTC. Its translation: CASSPKRGRGGYTF.

The chain uses TRBV29-1 and TRBJ2-7; 10 bases align to TRBD1. The junction had 10 bases not matched to a gene; V was cut back by 1 base and J by 4 bases. There are 16 residues in the CDR3. Germline V CDR1 and CDR2: SQVTM, ANQGSEA. The CDR3 DNA follows: TGCAGCGTTGAAGGTGGAGAGACAGGGGGCAGTTACGAGCAGTACTTC. This codes for CSVEGGETGGSYEQYF.

The genes are TRBV5-1 and TRBJ2-1, with TRBD1 matching 7 bases. Germline CDR1 SGHRS, CDR2 YFSETQ. The CDR3 is 16 amino acids. The trim removed 4 bases at V and 5 bases at J, leaving 12 bases unmatched. The CDR3 protein is CASSPTGQAGHNEQFF. CDR3 bases: TGCGCCAGCAGCCCAACCGGACAGGCTGGGCACAATGAGCAGTTCTTC.

There are many counts of this clonotype. This sequence joins TRBV12-3 or TRBV12-4 and TRBJ2-3, with 8 bases lining up with TRBD2. This CDR3 is built from 14 residues. V shed 3 bases and J 5 bases; nucleotides not matched to a gene: 4. In nucleotides, the CDR3 is TGTGCCAGCAGTTTTGCGGGGGGCGAAGATACGCAGTATTTT. Translation: CASSFAGGEDTQYF.

This clonotype was picked up many times. V and J are TRBV5-1 and TRBJ1-1; no clear D gene. Per the germline V gene, CDR1 is SGHRS and CDR2 is YFSETQ. V dropped 5 bases and J dropped 4 bases, with 15 bases sitting between them. CDR3 size: 14 residues. The CDR3 region has the DNA TGCGCCAGCAGTCACGGATGGGGATCCACTGAAGCTTTCTTT. Protein product: CASSHGWGSTEAFF.

In DNA, the CDR3 is TGTGCCAGCAGCTGGGGGGACGGCGGCACAGATACGCAGTATTTT. This sequence encodes CASSWGDGGTDTQYF. V gene TRBV7-8 combines with J gene TRBJ2-3; possible D gene TRBD2, 6 bases. Germline assignment: CDR1 SGHVS and CDR2 FQNEAQ. Trimming pared 4 bases from V and 1 base from J, leaving 12 bases between. CDR3 size: 15 residues.

The rearrangement links TRBV2 to TRBJ2-7; weak D call: TRBD2 (6 bases). V was cut by 9 bases and J by 0 bases, with 9 bases left in between. CDR1 SNHLY and CDR2 FYNNEI come from the germline V gene. CDR3 length: 12 residues. DNA for the CDR3: TGTGCCAGTAGGCGGGGCTCCTACGAGCAGTACTTC. Translated, it gives CASRRGSYEQYF.

This clonotype was recorded at least ten times. One junction end disagrees with the germline gene, perhaps due to a read error. The V gene is TRBV24-1, the J gene TRBJ1-4, with TRBD1 as a possible D gene (5 bases). The CDR3 totals 18 residues. Germline CDR1 KGHDR, CDR2 SFDVKD. The CDR3 is CATGDPRWGNGTNEKLFF. CDR3 coding DNA: TGTGCCACCGGTGACCCACGGTGGGGGAATGGAACTAATGAAAAACTGTTTTTT.

V is TRBV6-1 and J is TRBJ1-2, with TRBD1 matching over 10 bases. The germline V gene encodes CDR1 MNHNS and CDR2 SASEGT. The CDR3 runs 14 residues. V shed 6 bases, J shed 8 bases, and the junction held 9 bases outside the gene matches. This CDR3 is CASRPPGQGSGYTF. For the CDR3, the DNA is TGTGCCAGCAGGCCCCCGGGACAGGGGAGCGGCTACACCTTC.

V usage is TRBV20-1 and J usage is TRBJ2-7; TRBD2 matches at 15 bases. V trimming: 6 bases; J trimming: 2 bases; junction bases outside the gene matches: 5. The CDR3 contains 15 residues. The germline CDR1 and CDR2 sequences are DFQATT and SNEGSKA (reference sequence). As DNA, the CDR3 is TGCAGTGCGGCGGGACTAGCGGGGGGAACCTACGAGCAGTACTTC. Translation gives CSAAGLAGGTYEQYF.

This clonotype was recorded many times. This sequence joins TRBV9 and TRBJ2-1; unclear D gene. V lost 3 bases, J lost 6 bases, and 16 bases lay in between. CDR3 length: 15 residues. Germline CDR1 reads SGDLS; CDR2 reads YYNGEE. CDR3 protein: CASSGTQGYSNEQFF. CDR3 in DNA: TGTGCCAGCAGCGGAACCCAAGGCTACTCCAATGAGCAGTTCTTC.

The genes are TRBV7-9 and TRBJ2-5, with D possibly TRBD1 on 5 matching bases. The V end lost 10 bases, the J end lost 1 base, and 19 bases lay between the germline ends. Germline CDR1 SEHNR, CDR2 FQNEAQ (reference sequence). This CDR3 has 15 residues. The CDR3: CAIPFQGERQETQYF. The CDR3 nucleotides read TGTGCCATCCCGTTCCAGGGTGAACGCCAAGAGACCCAGTACTTC.